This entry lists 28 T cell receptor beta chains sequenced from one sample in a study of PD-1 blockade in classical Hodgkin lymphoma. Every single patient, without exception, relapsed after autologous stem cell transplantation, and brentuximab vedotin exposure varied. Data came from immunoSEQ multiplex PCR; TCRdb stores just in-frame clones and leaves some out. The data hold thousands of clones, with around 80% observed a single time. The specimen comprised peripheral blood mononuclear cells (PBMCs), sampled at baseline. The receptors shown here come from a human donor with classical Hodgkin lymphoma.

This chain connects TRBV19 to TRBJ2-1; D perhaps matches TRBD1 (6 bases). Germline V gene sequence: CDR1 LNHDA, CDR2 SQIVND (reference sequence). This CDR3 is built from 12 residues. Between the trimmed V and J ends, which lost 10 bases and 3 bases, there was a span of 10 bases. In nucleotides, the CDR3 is TGTGCCACAGGACAGAACTACAATGAGCAGTTCTTC. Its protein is CATGQNYNEQFF.

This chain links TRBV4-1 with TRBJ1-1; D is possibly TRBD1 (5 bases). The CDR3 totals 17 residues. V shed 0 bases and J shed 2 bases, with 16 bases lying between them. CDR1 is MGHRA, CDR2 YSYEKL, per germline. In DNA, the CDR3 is TGCGCCAGCAGCCAAGATGATACAGGCTGGCATAACACTGAAGCTTTCTTT. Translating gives CASSQDDTGWHNTEAFF.

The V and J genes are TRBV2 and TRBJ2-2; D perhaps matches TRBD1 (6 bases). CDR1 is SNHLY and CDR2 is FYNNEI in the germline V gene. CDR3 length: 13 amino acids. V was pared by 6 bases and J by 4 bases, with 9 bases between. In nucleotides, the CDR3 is TGTGCCAGCAGGGCGGACAGCACCGGGGAGCTGTTTTTT. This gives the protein CASRADSTGELFF.

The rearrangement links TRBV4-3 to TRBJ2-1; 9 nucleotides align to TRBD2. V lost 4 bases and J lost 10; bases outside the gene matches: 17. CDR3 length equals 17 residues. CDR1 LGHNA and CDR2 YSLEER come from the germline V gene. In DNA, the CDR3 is TGCGCCAGCAGCCGCCACCAAACAGGAGGACTAGCGAAGGAGCAGTTCTTC. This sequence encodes CASSRHQTGGLAKEQFF.

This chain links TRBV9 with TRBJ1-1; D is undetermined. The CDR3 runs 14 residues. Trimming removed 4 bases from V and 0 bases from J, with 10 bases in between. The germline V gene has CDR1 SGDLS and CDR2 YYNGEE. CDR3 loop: CASSLLDMNTEAFF. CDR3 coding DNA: TGTGCCAGCAGCCTACTTGACATGAACACTGAAGCTTTCTTT.

The CDR3 loop is CASSSPPIGGEGYTF. DNA for the CDR3: TGTGCCAGCAGTTCCCCTCCGATCGGGGGCGAAGGCTACACCTTC. This chain links TRBV28 with TRBJ1-2, with D perhaps TRBD1 (6 bases). The CDR3 loop spans 15 amino acids. The V and J ends lost 4 bases and 8 bases respectively, with 20 bases between them. Looked up from germline, CDR1 is MDHEN and CDR2 is SYDVKM.

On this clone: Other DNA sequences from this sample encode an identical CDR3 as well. Here the CDR3 reads CASSVTDTLNTEAFF. Written as DNA, the CDR3 is TGTGCCAGCAGTGTTACGGACACCCTGAACACTGAAGCTTTCTTT. This chain uses TRBV9 with TRBJ1-1; D is possibly TRBD1 (5 bases). The germline V gene encodes CDR1 SGDLS and CDR2 YYNGEE. V was cut by 5 bases and J by 0 bases, with 14 bases left in between. This CDR3 spans 15 amino acids.

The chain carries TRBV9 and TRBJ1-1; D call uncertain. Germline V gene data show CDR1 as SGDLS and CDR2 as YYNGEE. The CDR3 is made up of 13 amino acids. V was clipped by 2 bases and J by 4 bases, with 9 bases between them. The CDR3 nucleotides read TGTGCCAGCAGCGTGCGGGTAGGCACTGAAGCTTTCTTT. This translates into CASSVRVGTEAFF.

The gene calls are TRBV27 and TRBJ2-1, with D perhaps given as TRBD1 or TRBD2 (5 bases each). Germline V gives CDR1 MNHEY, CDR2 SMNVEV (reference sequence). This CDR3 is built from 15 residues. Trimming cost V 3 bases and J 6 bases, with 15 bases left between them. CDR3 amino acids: CASSLPGTLGNEQFF. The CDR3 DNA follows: TGTGCCAGCAGTTTGCCCGGGACGCTGGGCAATGAGCAGTTCTTC.

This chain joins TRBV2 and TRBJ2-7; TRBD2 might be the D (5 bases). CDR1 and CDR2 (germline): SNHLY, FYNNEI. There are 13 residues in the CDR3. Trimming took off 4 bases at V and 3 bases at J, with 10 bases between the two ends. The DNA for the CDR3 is TGTGCCAGCAGTGGCCCCCGGGGCTACGAGCAGTACTTC. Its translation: CASSGPRGYEQYF.

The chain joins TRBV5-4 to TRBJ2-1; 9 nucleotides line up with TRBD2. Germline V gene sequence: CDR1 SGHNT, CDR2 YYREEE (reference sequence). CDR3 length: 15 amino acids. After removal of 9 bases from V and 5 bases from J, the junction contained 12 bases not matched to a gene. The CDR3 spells CATEAGTSFNNEQFF. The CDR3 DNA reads TGTGCCACCGAAGCCGGGACTAGCTTTAACAATGAGCAGTTCTTC. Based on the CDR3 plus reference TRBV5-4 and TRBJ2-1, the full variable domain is ETGVTQSPTHLIKTRGQQVTLRCSSQSGHNTVSWYQQALGQGPQFIFQYYREEENGRGNFPPRFSGLQFPNYSSELNVNALELDDSALYLCATEAGTSFNNEQFFGPGTRLTVL.

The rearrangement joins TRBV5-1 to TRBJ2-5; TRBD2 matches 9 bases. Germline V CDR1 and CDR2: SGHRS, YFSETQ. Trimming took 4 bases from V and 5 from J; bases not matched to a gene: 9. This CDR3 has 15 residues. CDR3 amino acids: CASSLLSSGTETQYF. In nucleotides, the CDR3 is TGCGCCAGCAGCCTGCTGTCTAGCGGGACCGAGACCCAGTACTTC.

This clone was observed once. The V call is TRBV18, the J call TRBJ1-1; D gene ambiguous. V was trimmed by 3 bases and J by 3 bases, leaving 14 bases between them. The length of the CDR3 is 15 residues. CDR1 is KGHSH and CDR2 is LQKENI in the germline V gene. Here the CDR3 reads CASSPTSSDHTEAFF. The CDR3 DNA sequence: TGTGCCAGCTCACCCACAAGCAGTGATCACACTGAAGCTTTCTTT.

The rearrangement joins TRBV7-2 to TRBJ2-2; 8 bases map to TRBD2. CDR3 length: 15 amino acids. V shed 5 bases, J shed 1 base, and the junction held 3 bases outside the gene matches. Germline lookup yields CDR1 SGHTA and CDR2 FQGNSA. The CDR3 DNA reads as TGTGCCAGCAGCCGTACTAGCGGGAACACCGGGGAGCTGTTTTTT. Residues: CASSRTSGNTGELFF. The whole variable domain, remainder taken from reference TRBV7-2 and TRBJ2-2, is GAGVSQSPSNKVTEKGKDVELRCDPISGHTALYWYRQSLGQGLEFLIYFQGNSAPDKSGLPSDRFSAERTGGSVSTLTIQRTQQEDSAVYLCASSRTSGNTGELFFGEGSRLTVL.

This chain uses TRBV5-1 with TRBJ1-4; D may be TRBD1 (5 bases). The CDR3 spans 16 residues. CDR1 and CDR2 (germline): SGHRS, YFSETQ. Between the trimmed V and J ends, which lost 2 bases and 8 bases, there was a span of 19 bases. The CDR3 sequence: CASSFLSGGKVEKLFF. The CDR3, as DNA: TGCGCCAGCAGCTTCCTCTCGGGGGGGAAAGTCGAAAAACTGTTTTTT.

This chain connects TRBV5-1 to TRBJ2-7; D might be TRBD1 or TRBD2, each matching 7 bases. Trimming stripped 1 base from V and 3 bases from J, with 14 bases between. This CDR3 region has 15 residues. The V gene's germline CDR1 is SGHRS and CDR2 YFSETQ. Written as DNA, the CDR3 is TGCGCCAGCAGCTTGACAGGGGAGGGGGGCTACGAGCAGTACTTC. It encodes CASSLTGEGGYEQYF.

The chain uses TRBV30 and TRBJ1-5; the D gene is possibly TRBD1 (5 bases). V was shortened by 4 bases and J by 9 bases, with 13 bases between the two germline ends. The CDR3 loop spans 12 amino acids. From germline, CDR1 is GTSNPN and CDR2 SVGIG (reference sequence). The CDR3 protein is CAWKRGWGPQHF. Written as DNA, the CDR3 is TGTGCCTGGAAGAGGGGCTGGGGGCCCCAGCATTTT.

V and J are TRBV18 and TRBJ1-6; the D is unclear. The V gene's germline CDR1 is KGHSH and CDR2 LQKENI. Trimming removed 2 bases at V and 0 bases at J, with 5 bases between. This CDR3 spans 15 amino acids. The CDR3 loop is CASSPWGSYNSPLHF. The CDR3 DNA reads TGTGCCAGCTCACCATGGGGCTCCTATAATTCACCCCTCCACTTT.

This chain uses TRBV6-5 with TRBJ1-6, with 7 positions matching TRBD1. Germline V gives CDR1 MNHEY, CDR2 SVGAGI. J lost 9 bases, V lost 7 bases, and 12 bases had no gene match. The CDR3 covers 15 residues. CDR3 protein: CASTRKTGVGSPLHF. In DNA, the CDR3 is TGTGCCAGCACGAGGAAAACAGGGGTTGGTTCACCCCTCCACTTT.

The CDR3 bases are TGTGCCAGCAGCTTTGGCGGGAGCCCAGATACGCAGTATTTT. It translates to CASSFGGSPDTQYF. The chain is built from TRBV11-3 and TRBJ2-3, with 7 nucleotides matching TRBD2. The ends lost 3 bases at V and 4 bases at J; junction bases unmatched: 4. This CDR3 is built from 14 residues. Germline loops: CDR1 SGHNT, CDR2 YENEEA.

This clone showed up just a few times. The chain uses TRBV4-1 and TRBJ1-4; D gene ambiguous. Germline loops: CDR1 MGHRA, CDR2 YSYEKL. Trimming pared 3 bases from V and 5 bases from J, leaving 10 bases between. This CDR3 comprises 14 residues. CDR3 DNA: TGCGCCAGCAGCCACCCGCACGGGAATGAAAAACTGTTTTTT. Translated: CASSHPHGNEKLFF.

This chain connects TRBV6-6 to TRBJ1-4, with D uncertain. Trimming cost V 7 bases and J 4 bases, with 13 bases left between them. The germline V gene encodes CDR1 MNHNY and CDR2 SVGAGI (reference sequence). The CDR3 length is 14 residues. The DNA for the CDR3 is TGTGCCAGCACCCAGGTGGCCGGTAATGAAAAACTGTTTTTT. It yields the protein CASTQVAGNEKLFF.

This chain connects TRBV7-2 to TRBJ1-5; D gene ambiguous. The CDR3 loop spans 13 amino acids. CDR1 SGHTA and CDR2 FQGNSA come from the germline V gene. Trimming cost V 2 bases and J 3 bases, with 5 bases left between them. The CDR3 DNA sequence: TGTGCCAGCAGCTTAACAGACAATCAGCCCCAGCATTTT. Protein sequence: CASSLTDNQPQHF.

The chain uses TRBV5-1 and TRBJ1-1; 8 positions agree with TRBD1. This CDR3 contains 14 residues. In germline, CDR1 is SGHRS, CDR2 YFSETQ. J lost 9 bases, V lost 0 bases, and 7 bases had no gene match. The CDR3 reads CASSLALDRAQAFF. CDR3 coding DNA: TGCGCCAGCAGCTTGGCCCTGGACAGGGCACAAGCTTTCTTT.

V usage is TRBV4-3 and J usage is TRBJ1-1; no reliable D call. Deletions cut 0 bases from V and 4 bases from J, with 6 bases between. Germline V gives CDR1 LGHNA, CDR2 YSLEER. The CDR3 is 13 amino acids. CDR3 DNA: TGCGCCAGCAGCCAAGAGTGGGGCACTGAAGCTTTCTTT. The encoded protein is CASSQEWGTEAFF.

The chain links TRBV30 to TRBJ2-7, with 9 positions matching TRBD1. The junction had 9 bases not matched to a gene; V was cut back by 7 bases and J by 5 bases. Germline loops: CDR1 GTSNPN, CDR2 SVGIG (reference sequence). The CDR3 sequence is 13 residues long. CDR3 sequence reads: CAYSGQGFHEQYF. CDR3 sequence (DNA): TGTGCCTATTCGGGACAGGGTTTCCACGAGCAGTACTTC.

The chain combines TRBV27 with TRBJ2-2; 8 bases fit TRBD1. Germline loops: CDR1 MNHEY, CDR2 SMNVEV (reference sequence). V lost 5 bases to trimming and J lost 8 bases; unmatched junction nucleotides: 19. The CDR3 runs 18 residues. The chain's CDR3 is CASSQSFRRQGQEGELFF. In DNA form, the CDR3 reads TGTGCCAGCAGTCAATCGTTTAGGAGACAGGGGCAAGAGGGGGAGCTGTTTTTT.

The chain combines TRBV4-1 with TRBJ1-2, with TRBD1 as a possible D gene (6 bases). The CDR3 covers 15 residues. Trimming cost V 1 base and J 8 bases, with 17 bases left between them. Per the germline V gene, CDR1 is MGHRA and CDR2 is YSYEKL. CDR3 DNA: TGCGCCAGCAGCCAAGTCGATCGGGGGGCACCCGGCTACACCTTC. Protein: CASSQVDRGAPGYTF.